This entry lists 32 T cell receptor beta chains sequenced from one sample in a study of blood T cell repertoires in COVID-19. Assay: immunoSEQ multiplex PCR; the TCRdb copy retains only in-frame clones and omits some. Seen here are some 130,000 clones, about nine tenths observed once, and the top ten hold around 3.6%. Input material: peripheral blood. The receptors were sampled from a man aged 50 to 59 with active COVID-19.

V gene TRBV5-1 combines with J gene TRBJ1-5, with D uncertain. The CDR3 consists of 15 residues. V was clipped by 9 bases and J by 3 bases, with 19 bases between them. Germline V lookup: CDR1 SGHRS, CDR2 YFSETQ. The CDR3 loop reads CANSIERELNQPQHF. The DNA of the CDR3 is TGCGCCAACAGTATTGAGAGAGAACTCAATCAGCCCCAGCATTTT.

The V gene is TRBV19, the J gene TRBJ1-2, with 9 positions matching TRBD1. With V trimmed by 4 bases and J by 4 bases, 10 bases remained unmatched. The CDR3 is made up of 16 amino acids. CDR1 is LNHDA and CDR2 is SQIVND in the germline V gene (reference sequence). The CDR3 DNA sequence: TGTGCCAGTAGTAAAGGGATGACAGGGGGATCCTATGGCTACACCTTC. It encodes CASSKGMTGGSYGYTF.

The chain carries TRBV18 and TRBJ2-7; 11 bases fit TRBD1. V shed 4 bases and J 4 bases; nucleotides not matched to a gene: 6. Germline V gene lookup returns CDR1 KGHSH and CDR2 LQKENI. The CDR3 is 15 amino acids. CDR3 coding DNA: TGTGCCAGCTCACAATCCGGGACAGGGGGGTACGAGCAGTACGTC. Amino acids: CASSQSGTGGYEQYV.

Here the CDR3 DNA reads TGTGCCAGCAGTCCCCTTAGGACTAGCGGGGGGGCCAATGAGCAGTTCTTC. It translates to CASSPLRTSGGANEQFF. V and J are TRBV5-6 and TRBJ2-1; TRBD2 matches at 15 bases. Per the germline V gene, CDR1 is SGHDT and CDR2 is YYEEEE. J lost 6 bases, V lost 5 bases, and 9 bases had no gene match. The length of the CDR3 is 17 residues.

This chain links TRBV2 with TRBJ1-1, with TRBD1 as a possible D gene (6 bases). The germline V gene encodes CDR1 SNHLY and CDR2 FYNNEI. The CDR3 length is 13 residues. V was cut by 5 bases and J by 1 base, with 8 bases left in between. CDR3 nucleotide sequence: TGTGCCAGCAGTTTGACAGGGAACACTGAAGCTTTCTTT. Protein: CASSLTGNTEAFF.

This chain uses TRBV12-3 or TRBV12-4 with TRBJ1-3; D gene ambiguous. This CDR3 region has 13 residues. Trimming cost V 7 bases and J 9 bases, with 16 bases left between them. In DNA form, the CDR3 reads TGTGCCAGCATCGCGGGCCCAGTTGGCACCATATATTTT. The encoded protein is CASIAGPVGTIYF.

The chain carries TRBV7-6 and TRBJ2-3, with D hard to call. The CDR3 covers 15 residues. The germline V gene encodes CDR1 SGHVS and CDR2 FNYEAQ. V was shortened by 1 base and J by 2 bases, with 10 bases between the two germline ends. The CDR3 bases are TGTGCCAGCAGCTTAGTATTAGGAGCCACAGATACGCAGTATTTT. Its protein is CASSLVLGATDTQYF. Full variable domain (missing parts from reference TRBV7-6 and TRBJ2-3): GAGVSQSPRYKVTKRGQDVALRCDPISGHVSLYWYRQALGQGPEFLTYFNYEAQQDKSGLPNDRFSAERPEGSISTLTIQRTEQRDSAMYRCASSLVLGATDTQYFGPGTRLTVL.

The chain links TRBV5-4 to TRBJ2-1; tentatively, D is TRBD1 (6 bases). Per the germline V gene, CDR1 is SGHNT and CDR2 is YYREEE (reference sequence). The CDR3 has 13 amino acids. V was pared by 4 bases and J by 4 bases, with 9 bases between. CDR3 DNA sequence: TGTGCCAGCAGCGGAGACAGGTACAATGAGCAGTTCTTC. It encodes CASSGDRYNEQFF.

The V call is TRBV7-9, the J call TRBJ2-1, with D hard to call. The CDR3 consists of 15 residues. Germline V gene data show CDR1 as SEHNR and CDR2 as FQNEAQ (reference sequence). V gave up 2 bases and J gave up 0 bases, with 8 bases separating them. CDR3 in DNA: TGTGCCAGCAGCTTAACTTTGAGCTCCTACAATGAGCAGTTCTTC. Its protein product is CASSLTLSSYNEQFF.

The genes are TRBV19 and TRBJ2-3; no clear D. The CDR3 length is 13 residues. Trimming took off 2 bases at V and 1 base at J, with 4 bases between the two ends. CDR1 is LNHDA, CDR2 SQIVND, per germline (reference sequence). The CDR3 is CASSIRGTDTQYF. Here the CDR3 DNA reads TGTGCCAGTAGTATACGTGGCACAGATACGCAGTATTTT.

The chain links TRBV6-5 to TRBJ1-2, with D possibly TRBD1 on 5 matching bases. Germline V gene data show CDR1 as MNHEY and CDR2 as SVGAGI. Trimming left V 2 bases short and J 6 bases short, with 7 bases between. This CDR3 spans 12 amino acids. CDR3 loop: CASSYQGHGYTF. DNA for the CDR3: TGTGCCAGCAGTTACCAGGGTCATGGCTACACCTTC.

The chain has TRBV29-1 and TRBJ2-1; 8 nucleotides agree with TRBD2. The CDR3 spans 13 residues. Per the germline V gene, CDR1 is SQVTM and CDR2 is ANQGSEA. Trimming cost V 6 bases and J 9 bases; bases outside gene matches: 10. The chain's CDR3 is CSVAGVRKSEQFF. The CDR3 bases are TGCAGCGTAGCGGGGGTTAGAAAGAGTGAGCAGTTCTTC.

The CDR3 region is CASSNPGQGSTEAFF. CDR3 DNA: TGTGCCAGTAGTAATCCGGGACAGGGAAGTACTGAAGCTTTCTTT. This chain links TRBV19 with TRBJ1-1; 9 nucleotides align to TRBD1. The CDR3 length is 15 residues. Germline V gene lookup returns CDR1 LNHDA and CDR2 SQIVND (reference sequence). V gave up 4 bases and J gave up 5 bases; unmatched junction bases: 8.

The chain recombines TRBV27 with TRBJ1-6; D not resolved. Germline V gene sequence: CDR1 MNHEY, CDR2 SMNVEV (reference sequence). The CDR3 runs to 13 residues. Between the trimmed V and J ends, which lost 5 bases and 9 bases, there was a span of 11 bases. The CDR3 DNA reads TGTGCCAGCAGTCCTTTCGAGATTTCACCCCTCCACTTT. Protein: CASSPFEISPLHF.

The chain couples TRBV19 to TRBJ1-6; 8 bases line up with TRBD1. The CDR3 contains 15 residues. Per germline, CDR1 LNHDA and CDR2 SQIVND (reference sequence). The V and J ends lost 6 bases and 2 bases, in that order; junction bases with no gene match: 3. In nucleotides, the CDR3 is TGTGCCAGTAGACCGGACAGGGCCTATAATTCACCCCTCCACTTT. This translates into CASRPDRAYNSPLHF. The full variable domain, in which reference TRBV19 and TRBJ1-6 provide the parts outside the CDR3, is DGGITQSPKYLFRKEGQNVTLSCEQNLNHDAMYWYRQDPGQGLRLIYYSQIVNDFQKGDIAEGYSVSREKKESFPLTVTSAQKNPTAFYLCASRPDRAYNSPLHFGNGTRLTVT.

This chain joins TRBV5-5 and TRBJ2-7, with D possibly TRBD2 on 6 matching bases. Germline V gene sequence: CDR1 SGHKS, CDR2 YYEKEE (reference sequence). The CDR3 loop spans 14 amino acids. Between the trimmed V and J ends, which lost 1 base and 2 bases, there was a span of 10 bases. As DNA, the CDR3 is TGTGCCAGCAGCTTGAGTAGCGGAACCTACGAGCAGTACTTC. Its translation is CASSLSSGTYEQYF.

This sequence joins TRBV27 and TRBJ1-4; the D gene is possibly TRBD1 (5 bases). The CDR3 totals 16 residues. CDR1 is MNHEY, CDR2 SMNVEV, per germline (reference sequence). V gave up 7 bases and J gave up 3 bases, with 18 bases separating them. The CDR3 is CASKVSGVRANEKLFF. For the CDR3, the DNA is TGTGCCAGCAAGGTCTCGGGGGTGAGGGCTAATGAAAAACTGTTTTTT.

V is TRBV10-2 and J is TRBJ1-2; TRBD1 aligns across 9 bases. V gave up 3 bases and J gave up 7 bases; unmatched junction bases: 6. CDR1 and CDR2 from the germline V gene are WSHSY and SAAADI. This CDR3 spans 14 amino acids. This CDR3 reads CASSETGGRSGYTF. CDR3 bases: TGCGCCAGCAGTGAAACAGGGGGCAGGAGTGGCTACACCTTC.

The chain uses TRBV4-1 and TRBJ2-3; D possibly corresponds to TRBD1 (5 bases). With 4 bases removed from V and 2 bases from J, the gap between germline ends came to 10 bases. Per germline, CDR1 MGHRA and CDR2 YSYEKL. The CDR3 is made up of 14 amino acids. This CDR3 reads CASSPRQNTDTQYF. The CDR3 nucleotides read TGCGCCAGCAGCCCCCGACAGAACACAGATACGCAGTATTTT.

This chain links TRBV6-5 with TRBJ2-7, with TRBD1 matching over 9 bases. The CDR3 length is 14 residues. In germline, CDR1 is MNHEY, CDR2 SVGAGI. V dropped 6 bases and J dropped 3; count of bases not matched to a gene: 6. CDR3 bases: TGTGCCAGCAGCTACGGGACAGGGTTCTACGAGCAGTACTTC. Translated, it gives CASSYGTGFYEQYF.

The gene calls are TRBV2 and TRBJ1-5; 7 bases line up with TRBD1. Trimming removed 2 bases from V and 2 bases from J; junction bases left unmatched: 3. The CDR3 consists of 15 residues. Germline CDR1 reads SNHLY; CDR2 reads FYNNEI. The CDR3 sequence: CASSERQGGNQPQHF. CDR3 coding DNA: TGTGCCAGCAGTGAACGACAGGGCGGCAATCAGCCCCAGCATTTT.

The chain is built from TRBV5-8 and TRBJ2-5, with D possibly TRBD1 on 6 matching bases. There are 14 residues in the CDR3. The V end was cut by 4 bases, the J end by 4 bases, with 14 bases between. Germline CDR1 SGHTS, CDR2 YDEGEE. The CDR3, as DNA: TGTGCCAGCAGCCCCAAGGGCAGGGGAGAGACCCAGTACTTC. Residues: CASSPKGRGETQYF.

This chain joins TRBV15 and TRBJ2-1; 10 bases are a match to TRBD1. This CDR3 comprises 16 residues. Germline V gives CDR1 LNHNV, CDR2 YYDKDF (reference sequence). The junction had 12 bases not matched to a gene; V was cut back by 6 bases and J by 7 bases. CDR3 sequence reads: CATSIGGDRGLNEQFF. The CDR3 bases are TGTGCCACCAGTATCGGGGGGGACAGGGGACTAAATGAGCAGTTCTTC. Variable domain in full (rest from reference TRBV15 and TRBJ2-1): DAMVIQNPRYQVTQFGKPVTLSCSQTLNHNVMYWYQQKSSQAPKLLFHYYDKDFNNEADTPDNFQSRRPNTSFCFLDIRSPGLGDTAMYLCATSIGGDRGLNEQFFGPGTRLTVL.

The chain recombines TRBV5-1 with TRBJ2-5, with D perhaps TRBD2 (6 bases). V was trimmed by 4 bases and J by 5 bases, leaving 12 bases between them. The CDR3 sequence is 13 residues long. Germline V gene data show CDR1 as SGHRS and CDR2 as YFSETQ. The CDR3 region is CASSTDYSETQYF. The CDR3 bases are TGCGCCAGCAGCACGGACTATTCGGAGACCCAGTACTTC.

The gene calls are TRBV5-5 and TRBJ2-2; tentative D call: TRBD2 (5 bases). V was clipped by 0 bases and J by 5 bases, with 11 bases between them. This CDR3 region has 15 residues. Germline CDR1 reads SGHKS; CDR2 reads YYEKEE (reference sequence). The CDR3 region is CASSLALTGTGELFF. The CDR3 region has the DNA TGTGCCAGCAGCTTGGCCCTAACGGGAACCGGGGAGCTGTTTTTT.

V usage is TRBV19 and J usage is TRBJ1-2, with TRBD1 matching over 7 bases. Losses at the gene ends were 7 bases for V and 8 bases for J; bases not matched to a gene: 16. CDR3 size: 15 residues. In germline, CDR1 is LNHDA, CDR2 SQIVND (reference sequence). CDR3: CASKGTADSMVGYTF. The CDR3 region has the DNA TGTGCCAGTAAGGGGACAGCAGATTCTATGGTAGGCTACACCTTC.

Comment on this clone: This sample includes further DNA sequences coding for the same CDR3. V usage is TRBV6-5 and J usage is TRBJ2-1, with 7 bases matching TRBD1. The germline CDR1 and CDR2 sequences are MNHEY and SVGAGI. The CDR3 spans 16 residues. V dropped 3 bases and J dropped 0; count of bases not matched to a gene: 5. CDR3 region: CASSYRQGFSYNEQFF. The DNA of the CDR3 is TGTGCCAGCAGTTATCGACAGGGTTTCTCCTACAATGAGCAGTTCTTC.

The chain recombines TRBV6-5 with TRBJ1-2; no definite D call. This CDR3 has 14 residues. The germline V gene has CDR1 MNHEY and CDR2 SVGAGI. Trimming removed 5 bases from V and 6 bases from J, with 16 bases in between. This CDR3 reads CASSPGVRGNGYTF. DNA for the CDR3: TGTGCCAGCAGTCCTGGGGTCCGGGGAAATGGCTACACCTTC.

This clone was seen a handful of times. This chain links TRBV2 with TRBJ2-7; D is undetermined. The CDR3 is 13 amino acids. Trimming cost V 4 bases and J 0 bases, with 7 bases left between them. Per germline, CDR1 SNHLY and CDR2 FYNNEI. In DNA, the CDR3 is TGTGCCAGCAGTGCGCTCAGCTCCTACGAGCAGTACTTC. It encodes CASSALSSYEQYF.

This clone was counted once. This chain uses TRBV4-2 with TRBJ2-4, with 13 bases fitting TRBD2. The germline CDR1 and CDR2 sequences are LGHNA and YNFKEQ. The J segment lost 5 bases and the V segment lost 3 bases, leaving 4 bases of the junction unmatched. This CDR3 spans 16 amino acids. CDR3 in DNA: TGTGCCAGCAGCCACGGGACTAGCGGGATTGAAAACATTCAGTACTTC. It specifies CASSHGTSGIENIQYF.

V is TRBV4-1 and J is TRBJ2-2, with D possibly TRBD2 on 5 matching bases. V was pared by 0 bases and J by 5 bases, with 16 bases between. The CDR3 is 17 residues long. CDR1 is MGHRA and CDR2 is YSYEKL in the germline V gene. The CDR3 sequence is CASSQDGGLVGTGELFF. CDR3 sequence (DNA): TGCGCCAGCAGCCAAGATGGCGGGCTAGTTGGTACCGGGGAGCTGTTTTTT.

This clone turned up a few times. The chain carries TRBV20-1 and TRBJ1-1; the D is unclear. CDR3 size: 11 residues. Germline lookup yields CDR1 DFQATT and CDR2 SNEGSKA (reference sequence). The CDR3 DNA reads TGCAGCTGTCGTTGGAACACTGAAGCTTTCTTT. It specifies CSCRWNTEAFF.